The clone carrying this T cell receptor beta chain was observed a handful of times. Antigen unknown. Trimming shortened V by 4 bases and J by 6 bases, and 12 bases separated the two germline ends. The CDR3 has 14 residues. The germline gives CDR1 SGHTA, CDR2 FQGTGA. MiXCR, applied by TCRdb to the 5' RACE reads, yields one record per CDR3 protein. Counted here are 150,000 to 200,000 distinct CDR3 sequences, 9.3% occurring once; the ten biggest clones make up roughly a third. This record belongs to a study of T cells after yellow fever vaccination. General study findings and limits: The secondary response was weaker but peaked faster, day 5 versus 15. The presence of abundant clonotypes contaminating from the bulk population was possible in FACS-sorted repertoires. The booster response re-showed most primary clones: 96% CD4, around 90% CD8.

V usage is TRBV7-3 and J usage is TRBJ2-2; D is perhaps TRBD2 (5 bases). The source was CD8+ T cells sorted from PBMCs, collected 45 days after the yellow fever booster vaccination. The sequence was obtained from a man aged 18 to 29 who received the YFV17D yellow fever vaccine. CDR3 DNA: TGTGCCAGCAGCTCAGCAGCGGCGTCCGGGGAGCTGTTTTTT. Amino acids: CASSSAAASGELFF.